What follows describes a single T cell receptor (beta chain). In its sample, this clonotype was seen a few times. Its cognate antigen has yet to be identified. Nothing much larger sits one base from this clone, and base qualities are not available. Libraries were built with RACE. Sequenced using a NextSeq 500. During library preparation, unique molecular identifiers were attached to individual cDNA molecules so that TCRs could be counted in a quantitative, reproducible way. Both TCR alpha and TCR beta chains were sequenced from each blood RNA sample. The authors' analysis ran thus. A median of roughly 100,000 TCRs per sample was observed, with a range of about 20,000 to 690,600. The Decombinator software suite was used to annotate V, J and CDR3 in the TCR reads. Every sample was subsampled to the same number of TCRs (28,000) for the PS versus PT1 abundance plots. Expanded TCRs were defined as absent before sensitization and observed at least eight times at the 2-week time point. TCRdb ran its own pipeline on the public reads, namely fastp trimming at Q25 and MiXCR clone calling, and kept in-frame beta chains. Duplicate CDR3 protein sequences are folded into a single record with the most common DNA and genes. Here the V and J calls rest on TCRdb's processing, not on the authors' analysis. Present in this sample are tens of thousands of distinct CDR3 sequences, approximately 9.9% of which were seen just once. The ten most abundant clones make up 16% of the sample.

This sample is part of a study of human T cells and chemical hapten exposure (dated by TCRdb to the early 2020s). Turning to the overall study: For sensitization, 2% DPC in acetone was applied to a 2 cm by 2 cm area of upper inner arm skin. Throughout the roughly 26-week study period, patients were also given weekly therapeutic DPC doses on the scalp. Patch testing on the upper back used Finn chambers containing 0.01% DPC, with scoring done after 6 days according to International Contact Dermatitis Research Group standards. Alopecia areata with under or over 50% scalp involvement, alopecia totalis and alopecia universalis were represented in the patient cohort, which was mostly female. Libraries were pooled for sequencing, and per-sample TCR yields varied mainly because of small differences in library volumes within the pool. In alopecia patients, the study followed how the peripheral blood TCR repertoire changed in vivo over primary and secondary sensitization to diphenylcyclopropenone (DPC), a hapten. Patient blood was sampled pre-sensitization (week 0) and at 2, 6 and about 24 weeks after DPC sensitization. About 27 alopecia patients gave blood for TCR sequencing at one to four time points (pre-sensitization, 2, 6 and 24 weeks).

Including the terminal cysteine and phenylalanine, the CDR3 comprises 12 residues. CDR3 DNA only is kept here, 36 bases in frame from base 1. Taken from the germline V gene, the CDR1 and CDR2 loops are SNHLY and FYNNEI. The junction carries 9 bases between V and J, which are trimmed by 3 bases and 8 bases respectively. What this sample's time point label stands for: patch test 3, about 24 weeks after DPC sensitization. Per the publication, the treatment or condition label means: therapeutic diphenylcyclopropenone sensitization with weekly scalp DPC. At each patch-test visit, blood was drawn before the patch test was applied. Patients were considered eligible if aged 18 to 70, diagnosed with alopecia and deemed suitable for DPC therapy, and patients were excluded if pregnant. Total RNA was extracted from unfractionated whole blood collected in Tempus Blood RNA tubes. Results and caveats for the whole study, not just this receptor: Because all patients had alopecia, a presumed autoimmune disease, the immune response of the patients might differ from that of healthy individuals. The number of TCRs above 1 in 1000 frequency did not change with DPC sensitization; there was no evidence of global repertoire structure alterations. A positive correlation was found between the number of PT1 expanded TCRs and patch test score, with significance reached at thresholds 8, 16 and 32 but not 4. After repeated subsampling, the strength of the expansion versus patch-test correlation and the threshold at which it became significant changed. Expanded TCRs formed significantly more large CDR3 similarity clusters than pre-sensitization or healthy control sets, consistent with antigen-driven responses.

The receptor was derived from a woman between 35 and 50 years old with alopecia areata. Some clones in this sample may be carry-over from other donors' samples. Sequences were derived from whole blood, sampled in connection with sensitization to the hapten diphenylcyclopropenone (DPC). The V and J segments used are TRBV2 and TRBJ2-3, with the D gene not clear enough to name. The CDR3 region reads CASSERRGTQYF. The nucleotides are TGTGCCAGCAGTGAGAGAAGAGGTACGCAGTATTTT.